This T cell receptor (beta chain) appears in the sequencing data of a study of human T cells and chemical hapten exposure. Study background: The cohort included alopecia areata under or over 50% scalp, totalis and universalis.

TCRdb used MiXCR to reprocess the RACE reads, holding one entry per CDR3 protein. The data contain roughly 81,000 distinct CDR3 sequences, 8.5% of them singletons. Time point reported: pre-sensitization, week 0. The treatment was: therapeutic diphenylcyclopropenone sensitization with weekly scalp DPC. The template was total RNA from unfractionated whole blood. Here the sequenced sample was whole blood, taken in connection with sensitization to the hapten diphenylcyclopropenone (DPC). This TCR came from a man aged 35 to 55 with alopecia areata. Some clones in this sample may be carry-over from other donors' samples.

The DNA for the CDR3 is TGCGCCAGCAGCTTGGCAACTGGAACTTCGAACACCGGGGAGCTGTTTTTT. Translation: CASSLATGTSNTGELFF. J is TRBJ2-2 and V is TRBV5-1, with D uncertain. This CDR3 contains 17 residues. From germline, CDR1 is SGHRS and CDR2 YFSETQ. V was cut by 0 bases and J by 0 bases, with 12 bases left in between.